In its sample, the clone carrying this TCR beta chain was seen many times. Its antigen is as yet unknown. The data were obtained in a study of T-cell reconstitution after alpha-beta-depleted transplantation in children. Study observations and caveats: Approximately two months post-transplant, alpha-beta T cells reportedly originated from several hundred expanded graft clones. T cells produced anew were the main source of T-cell counts and diversity one year after transplant. Some patients' high day-60 TCRbeta diversity was attributed to recipient cells surviving conditioning.

This CDR3 has 17 residues. Germline lookup yields CDR1 DFQATT and CDR2 SNEGSKA (reference sequence). Trimming removed 0 bases at V and 4 bases at J, with 16 bases between. Using unique molecular identifiers, the investigators prepared the TCRbeta library. One entry per CDR3 protein, called by TCRdb with MiXCR from the PCR reads. This table holds some 300,000 distinct CDR3 sequences, 10% found once. This TCR was sampled from a boy under two years old with acute myeloid leukemia, due to receive a stem cell transplant. The sample was PBMCs, taken before TCRalphabeta/CD19-depleted stem cell transplant. This chain joins TRBV20-1 and TRBJ1-6; D is uncertain. The CDR3 DNA reads TGCAGTGCTAGAGAGAGTTTTACCGGGTCTTATAATTCACCCCTCCACTTT. This encodes CSARESFTGSYNSPLHF.